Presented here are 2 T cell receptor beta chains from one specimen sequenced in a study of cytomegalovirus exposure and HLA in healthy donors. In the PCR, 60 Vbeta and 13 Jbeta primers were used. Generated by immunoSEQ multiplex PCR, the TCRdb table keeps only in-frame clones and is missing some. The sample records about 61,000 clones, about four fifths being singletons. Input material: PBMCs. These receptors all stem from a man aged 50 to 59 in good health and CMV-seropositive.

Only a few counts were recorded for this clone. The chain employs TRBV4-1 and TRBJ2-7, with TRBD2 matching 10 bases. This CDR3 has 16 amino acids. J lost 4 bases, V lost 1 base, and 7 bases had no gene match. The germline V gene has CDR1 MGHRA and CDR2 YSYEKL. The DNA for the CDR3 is TGCGCCAGCAGCCAAGGAACTAGCGGGGCCGGATACGAGCAGTACTTC. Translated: CASSQGTSGAGYEQYF.

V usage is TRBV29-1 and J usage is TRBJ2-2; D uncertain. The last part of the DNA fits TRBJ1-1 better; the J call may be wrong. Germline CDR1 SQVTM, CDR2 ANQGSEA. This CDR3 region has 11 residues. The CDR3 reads CSVDRSTEAFF. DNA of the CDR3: TGCAGCGTTGATAGGAGCACTGAAGCTTTCTTT.